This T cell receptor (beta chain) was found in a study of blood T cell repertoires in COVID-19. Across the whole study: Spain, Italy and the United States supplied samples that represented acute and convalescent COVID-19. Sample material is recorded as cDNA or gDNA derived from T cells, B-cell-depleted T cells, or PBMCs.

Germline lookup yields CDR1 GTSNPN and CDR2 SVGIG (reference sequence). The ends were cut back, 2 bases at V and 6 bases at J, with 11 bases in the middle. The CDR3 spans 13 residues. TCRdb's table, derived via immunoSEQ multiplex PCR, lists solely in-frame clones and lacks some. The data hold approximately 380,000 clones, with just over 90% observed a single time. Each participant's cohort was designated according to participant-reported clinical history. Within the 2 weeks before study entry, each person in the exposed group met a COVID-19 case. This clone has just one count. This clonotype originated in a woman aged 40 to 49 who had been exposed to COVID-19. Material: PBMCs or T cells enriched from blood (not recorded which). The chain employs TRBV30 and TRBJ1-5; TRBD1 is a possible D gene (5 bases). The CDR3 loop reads CAWSRGEGQPQHF. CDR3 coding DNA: TGTGCCTGGAGTCGGGGGGAAGGTCAGCCCCAGCATTTT.